This T cell receptor beta chain was captured in a study of breast tumors, draining lymph nodes, adjacent tissues. TCRdb reprocessed the multiplex PCR reads with MiXCR, giving one entry per CDR3 protein. Of 7,000 or so distinct CDR3 sequences listed, 43% were seen once; the top ten hold around two fifths. Between the trimmed V and J ends, which lost 0 bases and 6 bases, there was a span of 15 bases. Per germline, CDR1 SGHRS and CDR2 YFSETQ. This CDR3 has 16 amino acids. Material: tumor-adjacent breast tissue. The receptor was derived from a female donor with breast cancer. Some clones in this sample may be carry-over from other donors' samples. The genes are TRBV5-1 and TRBJ1-4; TRBD1 is a possible D gene (5 bases). This CDR3 reads CASSLGGPGGDEKLFF. The CDR3 DNA follows: TGCGCCAGCAGCTTGGGGGGTCCGGGGGGTGATGAAAAACTGTTTTTT.